The clone carrying this T cell receptor beta chain was seen just once. Its antigen remains unknown. This record belongs to a study of PD-1 blockade in classical Hodgkin lymphoma. Study observations and caveats: Why the repertoires differ is still unclear, perhaps disease activity or prior therapy. CD4+ TCR diversity rose significantly by C4D1, and CD8+ TCR diversity did not.

As to time point: cycle 4 day 1 (C4D1), after less than 7 weeks of nivolumab. Relapse after autologous stem cell transplantation occurred in every patient, and brentuximab vedotin exposure varied. Complete response, partial response or progressive disease constituted the best responses recorded. This table comes from immunoSEQ multiplex PCR, and its TCRdb copy is limited to in-frame clones, with some not included. The repertoire holds about 110,000 clones, with roughly 89% as singletons. With V trimmed by 6 bases and J by 2 bases, 6 bases remained unmatched. Germline-derived CDR1 and CDR2 are MDHEN and SYDVKM. This CDR3 spans 14 amino acids.

The specimen was peripheral blood mononuclear cells (PBMCs), collected before the fourth cycle of nivolumab. The receptor's source is a human donor with classical Hodgkin lymphoma. The chain carries TRBV28 and TRBJ2-7; 8 positions match TRBD1. The CDR3, as DNA: TGTGCCAGCAGCTTCGGGACAGGCGCCTACGAGCAGTACTTC. It translates to CASSFGTGAYEQYF.